This TCR beta chain was recovered during a study of T-cell memory formation after mild COVID-19. About the study: Largely, TCR clusters stayed within a single donor.

This clonotype was counted only a few times. One entry per CDR3 protein results from TCRdb running MiXCR on the 5' RACE reads. This table holds 350,000 to 400,000 distinct CDR3 sequences, over 13% found once. CDR1 and CDR2 from the germline V gene are DFQATT and SNEGSKA (reference sequence). This CDR3 spans 15 amino acids. Germline trimming cut 6 bases from V and 5 bases from J; bases unmatched to any gene: 10. The receptor's source is a man aged 18 to 30 who had mild COVID-19 (a few samples of this study predate the infection). Cell type and time point are not known. The V gene is TRBV20-1, the J gene TRBJ2-2, with 9 bases that match TRBD1. The sample taken for sequencing was PBMCs or a T cell subset sorted from them (not recorded which). CDR3 DNA: TGCAGTGCCGATGCCGGGACAGGGATAACCGGGGAGCTGTTTTTT. Translating it yields CSADAGTGITGELFF.